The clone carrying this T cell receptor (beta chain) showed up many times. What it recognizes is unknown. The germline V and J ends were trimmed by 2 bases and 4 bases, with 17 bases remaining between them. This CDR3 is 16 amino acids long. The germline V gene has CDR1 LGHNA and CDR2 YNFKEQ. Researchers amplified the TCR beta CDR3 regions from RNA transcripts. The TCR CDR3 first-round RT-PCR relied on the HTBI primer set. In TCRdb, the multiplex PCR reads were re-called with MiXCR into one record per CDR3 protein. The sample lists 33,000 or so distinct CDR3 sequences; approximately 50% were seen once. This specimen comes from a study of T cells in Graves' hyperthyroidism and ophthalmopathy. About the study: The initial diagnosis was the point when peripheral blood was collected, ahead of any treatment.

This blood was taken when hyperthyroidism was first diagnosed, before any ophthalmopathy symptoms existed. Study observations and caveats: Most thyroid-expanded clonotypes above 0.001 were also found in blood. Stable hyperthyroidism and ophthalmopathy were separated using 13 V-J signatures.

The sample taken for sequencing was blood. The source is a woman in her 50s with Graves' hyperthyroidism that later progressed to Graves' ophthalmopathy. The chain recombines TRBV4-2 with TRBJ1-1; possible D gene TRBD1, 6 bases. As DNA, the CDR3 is TGTGCCAGCAGCCAAAGATTTGGGGGCGGGAGCACTGAAGCTTTCTTT. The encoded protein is CASSQRFGGGSTEAFF.